This T cell receptor beta chain was retrieved from a study of T-cell memory formation after mild COVID-19. 5'RACE primed at constant segments yielded TCR alpha and TCR beta cDNA libraries bearing sample barcodes and UMIs. One entry per CDR3 protein, called by TCRdb with MiXCR from the 5' RACE reads. The sample carries roughly 35,000 distinct CDR3 sequences, approximately 21% recorded once. In this sample, this clonotype turned up many times. The antigen is not known. Germline V gives CDR1 SEHNR, CDR2 FQNEAQ (reference sequence). Between the trimmed V and J ends, which lost 5 bases and 8 bases, there was a span of 21 bases. This CDR3 contains 15 residues. Study-level findings and limits: Contracting clones from day 15 to 85 had balanced CD4/CD8; later expanders favoured CD4+. Some clones that responded turned up in pre-infection memory, which suggests that cross-reactive memory joined in.

The TCR sequence derives from an adult who had mild COVID-19 (a few samples of this study predate the infection). Cell type and time point are not known. Sequencing was performed on PBMCs or a T cell subset sorted from them (not recorded which). The V and J genes are TRBV7-9 and TRBJ1-1; maybe TRBD1 (5 bases). The CDR3, as DNA: TGTGCCAGCAGCGCAACCCTCGGGGCGAGTGGGGAAGCTTTCTTT. It is translated as CASSATLGASGEAFF.